The clone carrying this T cell receptor (beta chain) came up a few times. The target antigen is unknown. A sample-barcoded 5' primer and a J-beta primer mix were used in a second PCR of roughly 6 to 12 cycles. TCRdb recomputed calls from the 5' RACE reads with MiXCR, one row per CDR3 protein. This sample has 1.5 million to 2 million distinct CDR3 sequences; about 39% occur once, and the top ten carry 20% to 25%. V lost 0 bases, J lost 3 bases, and 20 bases lay in between. From germline, CDR1 is SQVTM and CDR2 ANQGSEA. The CDR3 has 17 residues. These data are taken from a study of blood T cells in healthy people across ages. Study-wide results and limits: Roughly linear age-related decline in beta diversity appeared, significant by age roughly 40. Strong correlation existed between TCR beta diversity and naive T cell percentage. In long-lived donors, naive CD4+ cell counts and diversity exceeded those of aged donors.

This clonotype was sampled from a human donor in good health. Sequenced sample: blood. The V gene is TRBV29-1, the J gene TRBJ1-1; D perhaps matches TRBD1 (5 bases). The CDR3 region is CSVEDGAVARDYTEAFF. CDR3 nucleotide sequence: TGCAGCGTTGAAGATGGGGCTGTCGCTCGGGATTACACTGAAGCTTTCTTT.